This TCR beta chain was captured by sequencing in a study of T cells in localized non-small cell lung cancer. Trimming removed 3 bases from V and 5 bases from J; junction bases left unmatched: 1. The CDR3 runs to 13 residues. Germline V gene lookup returns CDR1 MNHEY and CDR2 SMNVEV (reference sequence). Measured with immunoSEQ multiplex PCR; TCRdb has only the in-frame clones, and not every one. Counted here are 32,000 or so clones, 85% to 90% occurring once; the ten biggest clones make up 3.5% to 5%. The sequencing used peripheral blood, collected before any cancer treatment. The chain uses TRBV27 and TRBJ1-1, with 9 bases lining up with TRBD1. This sequence originates from a man between 40 and 75 years old with stage I lung adenocarcinoma. The CDR3 DNA reads TGTGCCAGCAGTTTGGGGACAGGGACTGAAGCTTTCTTT. Translated: CASSLGTGTEAFF.